This T cell receptor (beta chain) was sequenced during a study of blood T cell repertoires in COVID-19. Study information: COVID-19 samples from acute and convalescent phases originated in the United States, Italy and Spain. From T cells, B-cell-depleted T cells, or PBMCs came the material, which was cDNA or gDNA.

Authors' data handling: Estimates of nucleated cell counts were drawn from the amplification of reference gene primers. Clones were sequenced by immunoSEQ multiplex PCR, and TCRdb holds only the in-frame ones, with some missing. The V and J calls and clone size are taken from that table; D and trimming were inferred from the DNA. The data hold more than 85,000 clones, with roughly 81% observed a single time. Germline V gene lookup returns CDR1 MNHEY and CDR2 SVGAGI. V was cut by 6 bases and J by 4 bases, with 10 bases left in between. The CDR3 sequence is 14 residues long. This receptor was identified in a man in his forties with active or convalescent COVID-19. Material: peripheral blood. The rearrangement links TRBV6-5 to TRBJ2-6; perhaps TRBD2 as D (5 bases). The CDR3 DNA reads as TGTGCCAGCAGCTTCCGAGGGGGGGCCAACGTCCTGACTTTC. As protein: CASSFRGGANVLTF.